What follows describes a single TCR beta chain. The length of the CDR3 is 14 residues. Between the trimmed V and J ends, which lost 2 bases and 0 bases, there was a span of 7 bases. Per the germline V gene, CDR1 is SGHVS and CDR2 is FQNEAQ. The sample originates from a study of T cell changes during pregnancy in multiple sclerosis. Produced via immunoSEQ multiplex PCR; TCRdb's table is partial and in-frame only. In the table there are nearly 60,000 clones, about 90% of which are singletons. This chain links TRBV7-8 with TRBJ1-1; D not certain. The receptor comes from a female donor in good health, enrolled as a control in a pregnancy study. Specimen: CD4+ T cells from peripheral blood mononuclear cells, collected after pregnancy. CDR3 sequence: CASSLSRLNTEAFF. As DNA, the CDR3 is TGTGCCAGCAGCTTATCTAGACTGAACACTGAAGCTTTCTTT.